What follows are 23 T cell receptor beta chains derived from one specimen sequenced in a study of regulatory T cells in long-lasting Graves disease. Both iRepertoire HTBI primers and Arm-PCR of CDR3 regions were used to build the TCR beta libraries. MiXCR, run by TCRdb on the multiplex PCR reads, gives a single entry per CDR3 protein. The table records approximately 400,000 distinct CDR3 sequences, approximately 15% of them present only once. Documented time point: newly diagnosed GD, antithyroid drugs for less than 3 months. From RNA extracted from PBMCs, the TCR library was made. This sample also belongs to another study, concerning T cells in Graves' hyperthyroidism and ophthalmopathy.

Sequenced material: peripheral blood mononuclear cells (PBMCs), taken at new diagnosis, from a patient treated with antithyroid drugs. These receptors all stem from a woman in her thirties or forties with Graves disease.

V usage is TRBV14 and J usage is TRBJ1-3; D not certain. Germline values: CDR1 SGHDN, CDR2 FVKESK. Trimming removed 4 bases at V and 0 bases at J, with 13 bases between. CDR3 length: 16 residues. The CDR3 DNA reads TGTGCCAGCAGCCGAGGGCAGCTCCTCTCTGGAAACACCATATATTTT. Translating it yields CASSRGQLLSGNTIYF.

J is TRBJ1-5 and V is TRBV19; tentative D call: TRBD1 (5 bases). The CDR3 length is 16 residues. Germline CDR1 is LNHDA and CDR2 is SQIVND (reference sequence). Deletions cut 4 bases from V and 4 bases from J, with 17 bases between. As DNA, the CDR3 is TGTGCCAGTAGTACCCACCCCAGGGACGAGAATCAGCCCCAGCATTTT. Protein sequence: CASSTHPRDENQPQHF. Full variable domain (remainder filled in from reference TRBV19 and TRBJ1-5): DGGITQSPKYLFRKEGQNVTLSCEQNLNHDAMYWYRQDPGQGLRLIYYSQIVNDFQKGDIAEGYSVSREKKESFPLTVTSAQKNPTAFYLCASSTHPRDENQPQHFGDGTRLSIL.

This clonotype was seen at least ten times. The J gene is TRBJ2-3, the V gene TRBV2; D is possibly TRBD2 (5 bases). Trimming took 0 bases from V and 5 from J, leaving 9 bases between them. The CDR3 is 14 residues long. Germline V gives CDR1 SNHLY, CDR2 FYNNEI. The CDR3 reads CASSEALAGDTQYF. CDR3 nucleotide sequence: TGTGCCAGCAGTGAAGCCCTAGCTGGAGATACGCAGTATTTT.

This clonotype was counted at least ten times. The CDR3 reads CASSLAGGDQPQHF. As DNA, the CDR3 is TGTGCCAGCAGTTTAGCGGGGGGGGATCAGCCCCAGCATTTT. The V call is TRBV12-3 or TRBV12-4, the J call TRBJ1-5, with D tentatively TRBD1 (5 bases). V dropped 0 bases and J dropped 5 bases, with 8 bases sitting between them. This CDR3 comprises 14 residues.

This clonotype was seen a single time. CDR3 in amino acids: CASSELGRTDTQYF. The CDR3 DNA reads as TGCGCCAGCAGTGAGTTGGGTCGTACAGATACGCAGTATTTT. The gene calls are TRBV10-2 and TRBJ2-3; D unresolved. Trimming took 1 base from V and 3 from J, leaving 8 bases between them. Germline CDR1 and CDR2: WSHSY and SAAADI. This CDR3 is 14 amino acids long.

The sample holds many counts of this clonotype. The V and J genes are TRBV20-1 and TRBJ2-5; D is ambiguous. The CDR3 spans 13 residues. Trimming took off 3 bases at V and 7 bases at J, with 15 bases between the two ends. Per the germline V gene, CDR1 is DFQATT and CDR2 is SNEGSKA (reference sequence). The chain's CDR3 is CSASSRTTRTQYF. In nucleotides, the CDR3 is TGCAGTGCTAGTAGTAGGACGACACGGACCCAGTACTTC.

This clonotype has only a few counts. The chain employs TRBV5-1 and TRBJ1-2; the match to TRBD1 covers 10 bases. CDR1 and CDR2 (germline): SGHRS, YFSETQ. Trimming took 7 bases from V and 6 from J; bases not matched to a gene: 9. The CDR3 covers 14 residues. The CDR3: CASRRQGAGDGYTF. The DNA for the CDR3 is TGCGCCAGCCGCCGACAGGGGGCCGGGGATGGCTACACCTTC.

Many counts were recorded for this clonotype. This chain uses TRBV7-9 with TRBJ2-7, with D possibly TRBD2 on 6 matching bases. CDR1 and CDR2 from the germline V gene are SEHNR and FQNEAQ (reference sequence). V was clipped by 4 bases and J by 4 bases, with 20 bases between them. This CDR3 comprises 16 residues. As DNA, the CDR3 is TGTGCCAGCAGCTCGTATCCGGGAGCTCATGCATACGAGCAGTACTTC. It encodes CASSSYPGAHAYEQYF.

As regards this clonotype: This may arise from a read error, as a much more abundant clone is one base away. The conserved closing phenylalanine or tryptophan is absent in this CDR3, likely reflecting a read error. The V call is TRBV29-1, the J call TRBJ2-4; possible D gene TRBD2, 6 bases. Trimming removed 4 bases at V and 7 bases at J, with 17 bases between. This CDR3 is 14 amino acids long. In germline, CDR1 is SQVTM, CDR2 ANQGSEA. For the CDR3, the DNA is TGCAGCGTTGCCTACGGGACTCCTCTCAACATTCAGTACCTC. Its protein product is CSVAYGTPLNIQYL.

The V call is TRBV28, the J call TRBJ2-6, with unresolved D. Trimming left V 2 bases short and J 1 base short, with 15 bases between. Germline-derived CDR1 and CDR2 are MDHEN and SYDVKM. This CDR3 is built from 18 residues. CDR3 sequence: CASSLPQWWVSGANVLTF. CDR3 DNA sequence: TGTGCCAGCAGTTTACCGCAGTGGTGGGTTTCTGGGGCCAACGTCCTGACTTTC.

The DNA of the CDR3 is TGTGCCAGCAGCCCAAACAGGGACACTGAAGCTTTCTTT. Protein: CASSPNRDTEAFF. The V and J genes are TRBV7-9 and TRBJ1-1; the D gene is possibly TRBD1 (6 bases). Per germline, CDR1 SEHNR and CDR2 FQNEAQ (reference sequence). V lost 5 bases and J 3 bases, leaving 10 bases between the germline ends. This CDR3 is built from 13 residues. The full variable domain, completed using reference TRBV7-9 and TRBJ1-1, is DTGVSQNPRHKITKRGQNVTFRCDPISEHNRLYWYRQTLGQGPEFLTYFQNEAQLEKSRLLSDRFSAERPKGSFSTLEIQRTEQGDSAMYLCASSPNRDTEAFFGQGTRLTVV.

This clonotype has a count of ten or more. DNA for the CDR3: TGTGCCAGCAGCTTAGTCTGGCTGAACACCGGGGAGCTGTTTTTT. Encoded protein: CASSLVWLNTGELFF. The chain uses TRBV7-2 and TRBJ2-2; D call uncertain. CDR3 size: 15 residues. Germline CDR1 is SGHTA and CDR2 is FQGNSA. Trimming left V 1 base short and J 1 base short, with 7 bases between.

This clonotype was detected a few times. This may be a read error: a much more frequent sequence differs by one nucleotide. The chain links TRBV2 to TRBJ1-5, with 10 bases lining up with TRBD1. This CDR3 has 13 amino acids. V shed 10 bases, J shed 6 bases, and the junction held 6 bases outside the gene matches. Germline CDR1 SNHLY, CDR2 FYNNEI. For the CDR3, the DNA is TGTGCCACTCAGGACAGGGGGGCTCAGCCCCAGCATTTT. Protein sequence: CATQDRGAQPQHF.

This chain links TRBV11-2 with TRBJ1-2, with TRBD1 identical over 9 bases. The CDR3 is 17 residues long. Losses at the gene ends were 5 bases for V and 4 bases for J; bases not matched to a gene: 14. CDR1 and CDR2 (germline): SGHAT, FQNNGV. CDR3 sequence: CASSPSSGTGSSYGYTF. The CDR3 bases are TGTGCCAGCAGCCCCAGCTCGGGGACAGGGAGCTCCTATGGCTACACCTTC.

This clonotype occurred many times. Here the CDR3 reads CATRAQNTGELFF. DNA of the CDR3: TGTGCCACCAGGGCACAGAACACCGGGGAGCTGTTTTTT. V usage is TRBV10-3 and J usage is TRBJ2-2, with D tentatively TRBD1 (5 bases). The CDR3 loop spans 13 amino acids. Germline V gene data show CDR1 as ENHRY and CDR2 as SYGVKD. Trimming left V 10 bases short and J 1 base short, with 10 bases between.

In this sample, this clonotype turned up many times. Written as DNA, the CDR3 is TGTGCCAGCAGGTTTTTGGTAACCGGGGAGCTGTTTTTT. Protein: CASRFLVTGELFF. The V call is TRBV12-3 or TRBV12-4, the J call TRBJ2-2; no clear D. Trimming took 6 bases from V and 5 from J, leaving 10 bases between them. The CDR3 spans 13 residues.

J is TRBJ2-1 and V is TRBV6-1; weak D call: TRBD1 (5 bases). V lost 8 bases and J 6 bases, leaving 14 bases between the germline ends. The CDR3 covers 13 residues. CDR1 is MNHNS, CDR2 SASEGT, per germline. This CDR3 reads CASGINRFNEQFF. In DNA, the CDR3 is TGTGCCAGCGGAATAAACAGGTTCAATGAGCAGTTCTTC.

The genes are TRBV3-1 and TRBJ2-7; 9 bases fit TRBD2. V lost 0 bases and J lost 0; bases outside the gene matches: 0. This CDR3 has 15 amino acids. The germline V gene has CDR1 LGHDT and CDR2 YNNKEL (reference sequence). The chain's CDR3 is CASSQDSGSSYEQYF. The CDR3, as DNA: TGTGCCAGCAGCCAAGATAGCGGGAGCTCCTACGAGCAGTACTTC.

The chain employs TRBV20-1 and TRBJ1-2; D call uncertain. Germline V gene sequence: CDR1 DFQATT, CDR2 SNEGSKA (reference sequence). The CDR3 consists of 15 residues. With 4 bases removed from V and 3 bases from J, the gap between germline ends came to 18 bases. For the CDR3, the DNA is TGCAGTGCTATGGTCGTTCTTAGGGAATACTATGGCTACACCTTC. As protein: CSAMVVLREYYGYTF.

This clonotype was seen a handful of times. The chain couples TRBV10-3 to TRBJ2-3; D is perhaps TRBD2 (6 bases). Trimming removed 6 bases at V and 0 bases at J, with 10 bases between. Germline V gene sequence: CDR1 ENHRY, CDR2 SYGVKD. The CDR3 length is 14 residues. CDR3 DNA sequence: TGTGCCATCAGCTCCGGGACTAGCACAGATACGCAGTATTTT. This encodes CAISSGTSTDTQYF.

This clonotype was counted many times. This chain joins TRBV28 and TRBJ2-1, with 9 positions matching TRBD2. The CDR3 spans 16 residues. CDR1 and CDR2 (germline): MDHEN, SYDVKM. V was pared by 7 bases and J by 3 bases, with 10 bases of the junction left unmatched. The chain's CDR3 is CASKGGAGGYYNEQFF. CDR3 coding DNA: TGTGCCAGCAAGGGGGGCGCGGGAGGGTACTACAATGAGCAGTTCTTC.

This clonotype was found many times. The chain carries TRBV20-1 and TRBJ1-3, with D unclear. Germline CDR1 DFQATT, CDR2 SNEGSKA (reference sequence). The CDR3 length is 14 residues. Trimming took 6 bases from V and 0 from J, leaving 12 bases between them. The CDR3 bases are TGCAGTGCCGGCCGGTCTCGCTCTGGAAACACCATATATTTT. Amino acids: CSAGRSRSGNTIYF.

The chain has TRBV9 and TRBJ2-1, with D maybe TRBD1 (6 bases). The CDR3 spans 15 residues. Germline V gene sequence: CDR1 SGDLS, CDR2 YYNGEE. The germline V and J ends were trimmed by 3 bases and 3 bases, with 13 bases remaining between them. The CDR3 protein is CASSAGQRSYNEQFF. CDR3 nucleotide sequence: TGTGCCAGCAGCGCTGGACAGAGAAGCTACAATGAGCAGTTCTTC.